This TCR beta chain was identified during a study of blood T cell repertoires in COVID-19. Study overall: The United States, Italy and Spain provided the acute and convalescent COVID-19 samples. Nucleic acid was either cDNA or gDNA, and it came from T cells, B-cell-depleted T cells, or PBMCs.

Original processing methods: Amplifying reference gene primers gave estimates of nucleated cell counts. The table came from immunoSEQ multiplex PCR; TCRdb's copy has only in-frame clones and leaves some out. Clone size and the V and J calls come from that table; the DNA yielded D and trimming. The sample lists roughly 380,000 clones; roughly 86% were seen once. V lost 4 bases and J lost 0; bases outside the gene matches: 4. Germline V gene data show CDR1 as MNHEY and CDR2 as SMNVEV (reference sequence). The CDR3 covers 15 residues. The sequencing sample was made of peripheral blood. The TCR comes from a human donor with acute or convalescent COVID-19. The donor label of this sample is uncertain. V and J are TRBV27 and TRBJ2-5; 8 bases match TRBD1. CDR3 in DNA: TGTGCCAGCAGTTCGGACAGGGACCACCAAGAGACCCAGTACTTC. Protein sequence: CASSSDRDHQETQYF.